The 16 T cell receptor beta chains given below trace back to one sample, sequenced in a study of regulatory T cells in long-lasting Graves disease. Time point denoted: persistent/refractory GD, antithyroid drugs over 5 years with positive TRAb. Isolated PBMC RNA provided the starting material for the TCR library. Arm-PCR with iRepertoire HTBI primers amplified the CDR3 regions for these TCR beta libraries. TCRdb reprocessed the multiplex PCR reads via MiXCR and lists one record per CDR3 protein. The sample yields 650,000 to 850,000 distinct CDR3 sequences, around 30% seen once. This sample comprised peripheral blood mononuclear cells (PBMCs), obtained when the disease was refractory, from a patient treated with antithyroid drugs. The receptors originated from a female donor with Graves disease.

This clonotype was seen a handful of times. The chain recombines TRBV6-1 with TRBJ2-5; 7 positions match TRBD2. Germline CDR1 is MNHNS and CDR2 is SASEGT. V gave up 7 bases and J gave up 5 bases; unmatched junction bases: 10. There are 14 residues in the CDR3. The CDR3 is CASTPAGPGETQYF. The CDR3 coding sequence is TGTGCCAGCACCCCAGCGGGACCGGGGGAGACCCAGTACTTC.

There are many counts of this clonotype. The gene calls are TRBV28 and TRBJ1-1; D is undetermined. The germline V gene has CDR1 MDHEN and CDR2 SYDVKM. The CDR3 is 16 residues long. V lost 0 bases to trimming and J lost 2 bases, with 13 bases between them. The CDR3 nucleotides are TGTGCCAGCAGTTTATGGGGTAATAGACTTAACACTGAAGCTTTCTTT. It encodes CASSLWGNRLNTEAFF.

The chain links TRBV7-3 to TRBJ2-2, with 11 bases matching TRBD1. The CDR3 covers 15 residues. CDR1 and CDR2 (germline): SGHTA, FQGTGA. The J segment lost 6 bases and the V segment lost 5 bases, leaving 5 bases of the junction unmatched. The CDR3 spells CASSPWDRGAGELFF. The DNA of the CDR3 is TGTGCCAGCAGCCCCTGGGACAGGGGGGCCGGGGAGCTGTTTTTT.

This clonotype has only a few counts. V gene TRBV6-1 combines with J gene TRBJ2-7, with D possibly matching TRBD1 (6 bases). CDR3 length: 17 residues. V was cut by 6 bases and J by 2 bases, with 23 bases left in between. CDR1 and CDR2 from the germline V gene are MNHNS and SASEGT. CDR3 sequence reads: CASSEKGVPISTYEQYF. The CDR3 DNA is TGTGCCAGCAGCGAAAAGGGGGTCCCCATAAGTACCTACGAGCAGTACTTC.

This clonotype was detected a few times. The chain couples TRBV12-5 to TRBJ1-1; D is possibly TRBD1 (5 bases). Trimming shortened V by 1 base and J by 0 bases, and 6 bases separated the two germline ends. The germline CDR1 and CDR2 sequences are LGHNT and FRNRAP. The CDR3 has 14 amino acids. CDR3 residues: CASGLDRLNTEAFF. CDR3 nucleotide sequence: TGTGCTAGTGGTTTGGACAGGCTGAACACTGAAGCTTTCTTT.

J is TRBJ2-2 and V is TRBV3-1; 8 nucleotides line up with TRBD2. The CDR3 runs 16 residues. The germline V gene encodes CDR1 LGHDT and CDR2 YNNKEL (reference sequence). Losses at the gene ends were 1 base for V and 3 bases for J; bases not matched to a gene: 4. The CDR3 region is CASSQVAGRHTGELFF. CDR3 nucleotide sequence: TGTGCCAGCAGCCAAGTAGCGGGAAGGCACACCGGGGAGCTGTTTTTT.

A few counts support this clonotype. This chain joins TRBV12-3 or TRBV12-4 and TRBJ2-3; D gene unclear. Trimming removed 2 bases from V and 5 bases from J, with 11 bases in between. CDR3 length: 14 amino acids. The CDR3 region is CASSLRRRVDTQYF. CDR3 DNA: TGTGCCAGCAGTTTAAGACGACGGGTAGATACGCAGTATTTT.

The rearrangement joins TRBV7-3 to TRBJ1-1; D gene uncertain. Trimming took off 1 base at V and 5 bases at J, with 14 bases between the two ends. CDR1 and CDR2 from the germline V gene are SGHTA and FQGTGA. This CDR3 is 15 amino acids long. CDR3 residues: CASSLSRRPGTEAFF. The CDR3 region has the DNA TGTGCCAGCAGCTTAAGTCGGCGGCCGGGGACTGAAGCTTTCTTT.

This sequence joins TRBV7-2 and TRBJ2-5, with TRBD2 identical over 13 bases. The V segment lost 5 bases and the J segment 4 bases; nucleotides outside the gene matches: 7. The CDR3 is made up of 16 amino acids. In germline, CDR1 is SGHTA, CDR2 FQGNSA. In nucleotides, the CDR3 is TGTGCCAGCAGCCCAGGACTAGCGGGAGAAGGAGAGACCCAGTACTTC. This encodes CASSPGLAGEGETQYF.

A few counts support this clonotype. The J gene is TRBJ2-7, the V gene TRBV5-6; 9 positions agree with TRBD1. CDR1 SGHDT and CDR2 YYEEEE come from the germline V gene. The CDR3 sequence is 15 residues long. Trimming removed 3 bases from V and 7 bases from J; junction bases left unmatched: 11. CDR3 protein: CASSSPDRGRSEQYF. CDR3 bases: TGTGCCAGCAGCTCACCGGACAGGGGAAGGAGTGAGCAGTACTTC.

This clonotype was observed a handful of times. The chain uses TRBV12-3 or TRBV12-4 and TRBJ1-5; TRBD1 matches at 8 bases. The CDR3 covers 15 residues. With V trimmed by 5 bases and J by 4 bases, 7 bases remained unmatched. Written as DNA, the CDR3 is TGTGCCAGCAGTAAGGACAGGGTGGGAAATCAGCCCCAGCATTTT. This sequence encodes CASSKDRVGNQPQHF.

The chain uses TRBV3-1 and TRBJ1-5, with a tentative D call TRBD1 (6 bases). The germline V gene encodes CDR1 LGHDT and CDR2 YNNKEL (reference sequence). The CDR3 totals 17 residues. V lost 2 bases to trimming and J lost 6 bases, with 20 bases between them. DNA for the CDR3: TGTGCCAGCAGCCAATCGGACAGCGAGACCTATGTTCAGCCCCAGCATTTT. Amino acid sequence: CASSQSDSETYVQPQHF.

This chain joins TRBV5-4 and TRBJ1-3; tentative D call: TRBD1 (5 bases). V lost 5 bases to trimming and J lost 3 bases, with 12 bases between them. In germline, CDR1 is SGHNT, CDR2 YYREEE (reference sequence). This CDR3 contains 14 residues. The CDR3 here is CASRGRESGNTIYF. The DNA of the CDR3 is TGTGCCAGCAGAGGCAGGGAGAGTGGAAACACCATATATTTT.

On this clonotype itself: Just one base apart from a much larger clone, this may be a read error. The chain employs TRBV5-1 and TRBJ2-5, with 10 bases aligning to TRBD1. From germline, CDR1 is SGHRS and CDR2 YFSETQ. Trimming cost V 3 bases and J 2 bases; bases outside gene matches: 10. The CDR3 loop spans 17 amino acids. CDR3 in amino acids: CASSSYPGQGMQETQYF. The DNA of the CDR3 is TGCGCCAGCAGCTCCTACCCGGGACAGGGGATGCAAGAGACCCAGTACTTC.

This clonotype was counted between two and nine times. The rearrangement uses TRBV11-2 and TRBJ2-7; 8 positions agree with TRBD1. The V gene's germline CDR1 is SGHAT and CDR2 FQNNGV. With V trimmed by 1 base and J by 5 bases, 4 bases remained unmatched. There are 14 residues in the CDR3. The CDR3 bases are TGTGCCAGCAGCTTAGCTGGCAGGGGGCACGAGCAGTACTTC. Amino acid sequence: CASSLAGRGHEQYF.

The chain is built from TRBV7-3 and TRBJ2-1; 8 bases map to TRBD1. From germline, CDR1 is SGHTA and CDR2 FQGTGA. V gave up 5 bases and J gave up 4 bases; unmatched junction bases: 7. The CDR3 contains 15 residues. The CDR3 loop reads CASSPDRGSYNEQFF. The CDR3 coding sequence is TGTGCCAGCAGCCCTGACAGGGGATCGTACAATGAGCAGTTCTTC.